The 21 T cell receptor beta chains in this list originate from one sample, sequenced in a study of blood T cell repertoires in COVID-19 (dated by TCRdb to 2020 to 2022). The receptor library was made with the immunoSEQ multiplex PCR assay. Drawn from immuneACCESS, this table holds only the in-frame rearrangements with V and J called that TCRdb kept. Clones are partly lost; checked studies trace under half to an unresolved V gene and leave the rest unexplained. Present in this sample are approximately 83,000 clones, roughly 86% of which were seen just once. Approximately 7.4% of the sample is in the top ten clones. The sequenced sample consisted of peripheral blood. The receptors stem from a man between 65 and 80 years old with acute or convalescent COVID-19.

This chain joins TRBV13 and TRBJ1-4; 7 nucleotides line up with TRBD1. Trimming at V came to 4 bases and at J to 6 bases, leaving 8 bases not matched to a gene. The germline CDR1 and CDR2 sequences are PRHDT and FYEKMQ (reference sequence). The CDR3 loop spans 15 amino acids. CDR3 region: CASSSDRARDEKLFF. CDR3 nucleotides: TGTGCCAGCAGCTCCGACAGGGCCCGAGATGAAAAACTGTTTTTT. The full variable domain, rest sourced from reference TRBV13 and TRBJ1-4, is AAGVIQSPRHLIKEKRETATLKCYPIPRHDTVYWYQQGPGQDPQFLISFYEKMQSDKGSIPDRFSAQQFSDYHSELNMSSLELGDSALYFCASSSDRARDEKLFFGSGTQLSVL.

The chain's CDR3 is CASSLDSSPSNEQFF. In nucleotides, the CDR3 is TGCGCCAGCAGCTTGGACAGTTCCCCGTCCAATGAGCAGTTCTTC. The genes are TRBV5-1 and TRBJ2-1; no clear D gene. Germline assignment: CDR1 SGHRS and CDR2 YFSETQ. V lost 0 bases, J lost 6 bases, and 13 bases lay in between. The length of the CDR3 is 15 residues. The variable domain in full, completed from reference TRBV5-1 and TRBJ2-1, reads KAGVTQTPRYLIKTRGQQVTLSCSPISGHRSVSWYQQTPGQGLQFLFEYFSETQRNKGNFPGRFSGRQFSNSRSEMNVSTLELGDSALYLCASSLDSSPSNEQFFGPGTRLTVL.

This clone was detected only once. The chain combines TRBV4-3 with TRBJ2-1, with D unclear. This CDR3 has 14 residues. The V gene lost 0 bases and the J gene lost 9 bases, with 12 bases spanning the gap. The germline gives CDR1 LGHNA, CDR2 YSLEER. This CDR3 reads CASSQDRRFPEQFF. Written as DNA, the CDR3 is TGCGCCAGCAGCCAAGATCGGAGATTTCCTGAGCAGTTCTTC.

The chain joins TRBV15 to TRBJ2-1; perhaps TRBD1 as D (5 bases). Trimming shortened V by 1 base and J by 5 bases, and 12 bases separated the two germline ends. Looked up from germline, CDR1 is LNHNV and CDR2 is YYDKDF (reference sequence). The CDR3 extends over 15 amino acids. CDR3 DNA: TGTGCCACCAGCAGAGGGCAGGGTAAAGACAATGAGCAGTTCTTC. It specifies CATSRGQGKDNEQFF.

The chain has TRBV6-5 and TRBJ2-1; 9 nucleotides match TRBD1. The CDR3 has 15 residues. The J segment lost 6 bases and the V segment lost 4 bases, leaving 7 bases of the junction unmatched. Looked up from germline, CDR1 is MNHEY and CDR2 is SVGAGI. CDR3 coding DNA: TGTGCCAGCAGTTTAAGGGACAGGGAAGGCAATGAGCAGTTCTTC. Residues: CASSLRDREGNEQFF.

V is TRBV2 and J is TRBJ2-7, with TRBD1 as a possible D gene (5 bases). The CDR3 is made up of 15 amino acids. Trimming stripped 2 bases from V and 3 bases from J, with 14 bases between. In germline, CDR1 is SNHLY, CDR2 FYNNEI. The CDR3 DNA reads TGTGCCAGCAGTGAAAACCCAGGGAATAACTACGAGCAGTACTTC. This sequence encodes CASSENPGNNYEQYF.

The CDR3 DNA follows: TGTGCCAGTAGTATAGTTTTTGGACTGGGACAGCAAAAACTGTTTTTT. It yields the protein CASSIVFGLGQQKLFF. This rearrangement joins TRBV19 to TRBJ1-4; 7 bases map to TRBD1. Unmatched junction bases numbered 11, after V lost 1 base and J lost 9 bases. Germline lookup yields CDR1 LNHDA and CDR2 SQIVND (reference sequence). This CDR3 region has 16 residues. The entire variable domain, with the rest obtained from reference TRBV19 and TRBJ1-4, is as follows: DGGITQSPKYLFRKEGQNVTLSCEQNLNHDAMYWYRQDPGQGLRLIYYSQIVNDFQKGDIAEGYSVSREKKESFPLTVTSAQKNPTAFYLCASSIVFGLGQQKLFFGSGTQLSVL.

The chain uses TRBV6-6 and TRBJ2-7; D may be TRBD1 (7 bases). The V end lost 2 bases, the J end lost 2 bases, and 10 bases lay between the germline ends. CDR1 and CDR2 (germline): MNHNY, SVGAGI (reference sequence). The CDR3 length is 14 residues. CDR3 nucleotide sequence: TGTGCCAGCAGTTACGGAGGGGGCCCCTACGAGCAGTACTTC. It translates to CASSYGGGPYEQYF.

V is TRBV28 and J is TRBJ2-3, with 7 bases fitting TRBD2. The CDR3 contains 15 residues. Germline-derived CDR1 and CDR2 are MDHEN and SYDVKM. V was pared by 6 bases and J by 1 base, with 7 bases of the junction left unmatched. For the CDR3, the DNA is TGTGCCAGCAGCCCCCACCGGGGGGGCACAGATACGCAGTATTTT. It is translated as CASSPHRGGTDTQYF.

V and J are TRBV5-6 and TRBJ1-3, with D possibly TRBD1 on 5 matching bases. CDR3 length: 13 amino acids. The germline V gene encodes CDR1 SGHDT and CDR2 YYEEEE. Trimming cost V 5 bases and J 6 bases, with 12 bases left between them. The CDR3 loop reads CASRTQGQNTIYF. DNA for the CDR3: TGTGCCAGCAGAACCCAGGGTCAAAACACCATATATTTT.

The rearrangement links TRBV28 to TRBJ2-1; 7 nucleotides agree with TRBD2. Losses at the gene ends were 5 bases for V and 10 bases for J; bases not matched to a gene: 11. CDR3 length: 14 amino acids. Germline CDR1 is MDHEN and CDR2 is SYDVKM. In DNA, the CDR3 is TGTGCCAGCAGTCAACCTAGCGGATCGGGGGAGCAGTTCTTC. Protein sequence: CASSQPSGSGEQFF.

The chain recombines TRBV7-9 with TRBJ1-4; a weak D match, TRBD1 (5 bases). Trimming took off 2 bases at V and 6 bases at J, with 16 bases between the two ends. The germline CDR1 and CDR2 sequences are SEHNR and FQNEAQ (reference sequence). This CDR3 has 16 residues. CDR3 amino acids: CASSLFGSGDHEKLFF. The DNA of the CDR3 is TGTGCCAGCAGCTTATTCGGGTCGGGGGACCATGAAAAACTGTTTTTT. Using reference TRBV7-9 and TRBJ1-4 for the parts outside the CDR3, the full variable domain is DTGVSQNPRHKITKRGQNVTFRCDPISEHNRLYWYRQTLGQGPEFLTYFQNEAQLEKSRLLSDRFSAERPKGSFSTLEIQRTEQGDSAMYLCASSLFGSGDHEKLFFGSGTQLSVL.

This clone turned up a few times. The V and J genes are TRBV7-2 and TRBJ2-7, with D unresolved. Germline V gives CDR1 SGHTA, CDR2 FQGNSA. CDR3 length: 13 residues. Deletions cut 4 bases from V and 5 bases from J, with 12 bases between. The CDR3 DNA is TGTGCCAGCAGCTCCCCGGTTATCAACGAGCAGTACTTC. This codes for CASSSPVINEQYF.

The V call is TRBV6-2 or TRBV6-3, the J call TRBJ2-7; possible D gene TRBD1, 6 bases. V lost 2 bases and J lost 2, with 10 bases in between. CDR3 length equals 14 residues. Germline V lookup: CDR1 MNHEY, CDR2 SVGEGT. CDR3 nucleotide sequence: TGTGCCAGCAGTTACGGGTCAGGGGCCTACGAGCAGTACTTC. Amino acid sequence: CASSYGSGAYEQYF.

The chain recombines TRBV24-1 with TRBJ1-2; no clear D. Trimming took 3 bases from V and 3 from J, leaving 13 bases between them. The CDR3 is made up of 15 amino acids. Germline assignment: CDR1 KGHDR and CDR2 SFDVKD. Written as DNA, the CDR3 is TGTGCCACCAGTGATCCGGGTCTTGGATACTATGGCTACACCTTC. It encodes CATSDPGLGYYGYTF.

This chain links TRBV19 with TRBJ2-1; no clear D. Trimming pared 4 bases from V and 5 bases from J, leaving 15 bases between. Germline V gives CDR1 LNHDA, CDR2 SQIVND (reference sequence). The length of the CDR3 is 15 residues. As DNA, the CDR3 is TGTGCCAGTAGTACGAGGAGAGATGCTAACAATGAGCAGTTCTTC. Translating it yields CASSTRRDANNEQFF.

The chain couples TRBV3-1 (or the pseudogene TRBV3-2) to TRBJ2-7, with unresolved D. There are 13 residues in the CDR3. The germline CDR1 and CDR2 sequences are LGHDT and YNNKEL (reference sequence). V was cut by 4 bases and J by 0 bases, with 7 bases left in between. The DNA of the CDR3 is TGTGCCAGCAGCCGAGATCACTCCTACGAGCAGTACTTC. It translates to CASSRDHSYEQYF.

The chain uses TRBV10-1 and TRBJ2-7; 11 bases are a match to TRBD1. V lost 10 bases, J lost 5 bases, and 10 bases stayed unmatched. Germline values: CDR1 WNHNN, CDR2 SYGVQD (reference sequence). The CDR3 is 14 residues long. The CDR3 loop reads CATKPGTGGHEQYF. The CDR3 nucleotides are TGCGCCACCAAACCCGGGACAGGGGGACACGAGCAGTACTTC.

Only a few counts were recorded for this clone. This chain connects TRBV19 to TRBJ1-3; 10 bases match TRBD1. The germline V gene has CDR1 LNHDA and CDR2 SQIVND (reference sequence). Losses at the gene ends were 4 bases for V and 7 bases for J; bases not matched to a gene: 4. This CDR3 has 14 amino acids. The CDR3 loop reads CASSTPDRGNTIYF. CDR3 sequence (DNA): TGTGCCAGTAGTACCCCGGACAGGGGGAACACCATATATTTT.

This clone appeared a single time. The V gene is TRBV19, the J gene TRBJ1-5; D uncertain. With 7 bases removed from V and 4 bases from J, the gap between germline ends came to 5 bases. This CDR3 contains 11 residues. From germline, CDR1 is LNHDA and CDR2 SQIVND (reference sequence). The CDR3, as DNA: TGTGCCAGTACCCCGAATCAGCCCCAGCATTTT. Translated: CASTPNQPQHF.

The chain uses TRBV5-5 and TRBJ2-1, with 10 bases that match TRBD2. CDR1 is SGHKS, CDR2 YYEKEE, per germline (reference sequence). This CDR3 comprises 16 residues. V shed 3 bases, J shed 2 bases, and the junction held 5 bases outside the gene matches. CDR3 sequence: CASSSGTSVAYNEQFF. CDR3 bases: TGTGCCAGCAGCTCTGGGACTAGCGTGGCCTACAATGAGCAGTTCTTC.